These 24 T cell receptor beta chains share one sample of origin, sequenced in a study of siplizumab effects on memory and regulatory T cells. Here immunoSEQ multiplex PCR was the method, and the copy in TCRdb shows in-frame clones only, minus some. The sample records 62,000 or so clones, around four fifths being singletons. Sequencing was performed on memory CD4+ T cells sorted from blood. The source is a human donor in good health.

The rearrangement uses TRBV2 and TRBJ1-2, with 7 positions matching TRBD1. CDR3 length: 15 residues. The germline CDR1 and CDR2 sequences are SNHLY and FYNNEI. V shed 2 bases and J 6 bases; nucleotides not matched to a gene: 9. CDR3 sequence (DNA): TGTGCCAGCAGTGAACTGACAGGGAGGTCGGATGGCTACACCTTC. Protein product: CASSELTGRSDGYTF. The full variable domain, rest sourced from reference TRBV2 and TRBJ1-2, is EPEVTQTPSHQVTQMGQEVILRCVPISNHLYFYWYRQILGQKVEFLVSFYNNEISEKSEIFDDQFSVERPDGSNFTLKIRSTKLEDSAMYFCASSELTGRSDGYTFGSGTRLTVV.

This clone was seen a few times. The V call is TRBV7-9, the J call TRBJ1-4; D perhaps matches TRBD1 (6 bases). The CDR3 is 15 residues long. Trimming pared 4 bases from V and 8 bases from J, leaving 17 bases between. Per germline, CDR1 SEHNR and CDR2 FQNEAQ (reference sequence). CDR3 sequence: CASSSEGGRWEKLFF. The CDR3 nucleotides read TGTGCCAGCAGCTCGGAGGGGGGCCGTTGGGAAAAACTGTTTTTT.

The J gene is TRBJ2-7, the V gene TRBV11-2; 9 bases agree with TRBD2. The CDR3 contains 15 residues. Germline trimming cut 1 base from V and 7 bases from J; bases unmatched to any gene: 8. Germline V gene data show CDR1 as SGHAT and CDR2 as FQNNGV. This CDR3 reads CASSLAVAGAWEQYF. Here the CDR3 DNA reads TGTGCCAGCAGCTTAGCGGTAGCGGGGGCTTGGGAGCAGTACTTC.

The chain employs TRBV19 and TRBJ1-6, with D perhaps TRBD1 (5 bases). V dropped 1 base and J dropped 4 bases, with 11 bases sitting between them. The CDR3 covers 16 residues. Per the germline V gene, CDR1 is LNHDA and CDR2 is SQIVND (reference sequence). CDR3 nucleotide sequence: TGTGCCAGTAGTATAGCAGGGATCGGTTATAATTCACCCCTCCACTTT. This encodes CASSIAGIGYNSPLHF.

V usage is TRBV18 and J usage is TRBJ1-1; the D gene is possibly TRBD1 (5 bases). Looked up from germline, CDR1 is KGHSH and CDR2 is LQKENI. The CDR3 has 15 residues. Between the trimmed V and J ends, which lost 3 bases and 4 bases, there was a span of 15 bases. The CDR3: CASSPDMGVVTEAFF. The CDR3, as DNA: TGTGCCAGCTCACCCGACATGGGGGTGGTCACTGAAGCTTTCTTT.

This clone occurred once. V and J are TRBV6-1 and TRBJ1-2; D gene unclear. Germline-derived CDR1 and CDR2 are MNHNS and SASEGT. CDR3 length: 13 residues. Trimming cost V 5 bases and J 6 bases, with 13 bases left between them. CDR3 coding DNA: TGTGCCAGCAGTAAAGGGAGTTTGGATGGCTACACCTTC. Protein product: CASSKGSLDGYTF.

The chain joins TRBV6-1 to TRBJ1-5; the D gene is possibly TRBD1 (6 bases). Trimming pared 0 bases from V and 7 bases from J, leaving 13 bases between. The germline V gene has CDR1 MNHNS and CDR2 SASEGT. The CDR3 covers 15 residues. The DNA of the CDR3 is TGTGCCAGCAGTGAAGCAGGGGGGTTAGGACAGCCCCAGCATTTT. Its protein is CASSEAGGLGQPQHF.

CDR3 in amino acids: CASSFDRVHEQYF. As DNA, the CDR3 is TGTGCCAGCAGCTTTGACAGGGTGCACGAGCAGTACTTC. The chain links TRBV5-4 to TRBJ2-7, with 7 bases aligning to TRBD1. J gave up 5 bases and V 2 bases, and 4 bases lay outside the gene matches. Germline V CDR1 and CDR2: SGHNT, YYREEE (reference sequence). CDR3 size: 13 residues.

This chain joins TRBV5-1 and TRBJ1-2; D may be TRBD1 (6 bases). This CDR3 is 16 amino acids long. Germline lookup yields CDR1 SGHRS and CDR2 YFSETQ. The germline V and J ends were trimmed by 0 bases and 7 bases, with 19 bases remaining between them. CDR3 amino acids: CASSLASGEALGGYTF. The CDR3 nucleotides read TGCGCCAGCAGCTTGGCATCAGGGGAGGCCTTGGGTGGCTACACCTTC.

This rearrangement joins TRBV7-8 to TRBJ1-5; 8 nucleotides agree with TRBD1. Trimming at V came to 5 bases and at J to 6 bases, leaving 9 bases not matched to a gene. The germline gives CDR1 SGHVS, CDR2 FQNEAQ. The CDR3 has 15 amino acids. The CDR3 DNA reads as TGTGCCAGCAGCATTCAGGGGGCGCGGGGTCAGCCCCAGCATTTT. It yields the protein CASSIQGARGQPQHF.

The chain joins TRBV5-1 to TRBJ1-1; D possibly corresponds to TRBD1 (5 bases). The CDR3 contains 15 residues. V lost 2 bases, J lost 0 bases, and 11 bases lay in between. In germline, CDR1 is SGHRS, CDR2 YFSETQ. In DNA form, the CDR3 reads TGCGCCAGCAGCTTCGGGGCAGGGATGAACACTGAAGCTTTCTTT. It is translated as CASSFGAGMNTEAFF.

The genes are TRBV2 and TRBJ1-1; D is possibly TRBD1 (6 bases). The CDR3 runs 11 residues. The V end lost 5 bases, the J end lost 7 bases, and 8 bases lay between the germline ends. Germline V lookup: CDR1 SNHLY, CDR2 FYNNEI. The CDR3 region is CASSYRDEAFF. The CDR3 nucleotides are TGTGCCAGCAGTTACAGGGATGAAGCTTTCTTT.

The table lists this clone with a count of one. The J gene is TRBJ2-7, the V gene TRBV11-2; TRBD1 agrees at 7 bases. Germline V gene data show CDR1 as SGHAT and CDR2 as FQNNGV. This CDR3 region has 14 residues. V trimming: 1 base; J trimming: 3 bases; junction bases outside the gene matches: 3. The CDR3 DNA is TGTGCCAGCAGCTTAGCGGGACAGAACTACGAGCAGTACTTC. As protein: CASSLAGQNYEQYF.

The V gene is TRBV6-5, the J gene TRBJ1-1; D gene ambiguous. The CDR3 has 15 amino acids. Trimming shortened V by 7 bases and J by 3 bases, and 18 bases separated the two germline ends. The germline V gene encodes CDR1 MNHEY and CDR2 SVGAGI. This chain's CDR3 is CASTLEGGMDTEAFF. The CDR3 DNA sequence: TGTGCCAGCACCTTGGAGGGCGGGATGGACACTGAAGCTTTCTTT.

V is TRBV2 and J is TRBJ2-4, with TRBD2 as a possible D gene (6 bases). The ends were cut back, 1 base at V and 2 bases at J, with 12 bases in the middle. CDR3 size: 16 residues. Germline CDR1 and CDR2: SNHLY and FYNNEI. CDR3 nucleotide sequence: TGTGCCAGCAGTGAAGGAAAGGGAGGTCCCAAAAACATTCAGTACTTC. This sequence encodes CASSEGKGGPKNIQYF.

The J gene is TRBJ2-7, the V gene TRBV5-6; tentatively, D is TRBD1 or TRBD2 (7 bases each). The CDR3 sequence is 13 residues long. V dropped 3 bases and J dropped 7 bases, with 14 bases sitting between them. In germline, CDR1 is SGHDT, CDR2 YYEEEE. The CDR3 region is CASSSGGATEQYF. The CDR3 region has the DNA TGTGCCAGCAGCTCAGGGGGGGCCACAGAGCAGTACTTC.

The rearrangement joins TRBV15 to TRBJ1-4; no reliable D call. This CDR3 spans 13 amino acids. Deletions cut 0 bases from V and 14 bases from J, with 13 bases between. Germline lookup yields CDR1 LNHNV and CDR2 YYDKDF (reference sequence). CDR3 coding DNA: TGTGCCACCAGCAGAGATAGTAACGTCGGGCTGTTTTTT. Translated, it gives CATSRDSNVGLFF.

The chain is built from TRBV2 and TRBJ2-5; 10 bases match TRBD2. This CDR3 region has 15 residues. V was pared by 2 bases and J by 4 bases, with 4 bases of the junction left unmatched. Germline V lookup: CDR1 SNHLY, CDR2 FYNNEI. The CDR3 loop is CASSESGGARETQYF. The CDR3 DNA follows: TGTGCCAGCAGTGAAAGCGGGGGGGCCAGAGAGACCCAGTACTTC.

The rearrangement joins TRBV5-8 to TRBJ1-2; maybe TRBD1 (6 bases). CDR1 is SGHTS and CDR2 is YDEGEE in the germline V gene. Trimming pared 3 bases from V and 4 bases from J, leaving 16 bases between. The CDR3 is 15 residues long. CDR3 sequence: CASSSEDRNLYGYTF. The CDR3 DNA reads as TGTGCCAGCAGCTCGGAAGACAGGAACCTCTATGGCTACACCTTC. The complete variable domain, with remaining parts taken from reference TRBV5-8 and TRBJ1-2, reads EAGVTQSPTHLIKTRGQQATLRCSPISGHTSVYWYQQALGLGLQFLLWYDEGEERNRGNFPPRFSGRQFPNYSSELNVNALELEDSALYLCASSSEDRNLYGYTFGSGTRLTVV.

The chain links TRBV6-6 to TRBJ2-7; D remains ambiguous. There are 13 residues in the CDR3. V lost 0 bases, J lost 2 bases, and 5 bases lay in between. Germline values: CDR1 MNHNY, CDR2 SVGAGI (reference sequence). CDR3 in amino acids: CASSYSPTYEQYF. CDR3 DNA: TGTGCCAGCAGTTACTCACCGACCTACGAGCAGTACTTC.

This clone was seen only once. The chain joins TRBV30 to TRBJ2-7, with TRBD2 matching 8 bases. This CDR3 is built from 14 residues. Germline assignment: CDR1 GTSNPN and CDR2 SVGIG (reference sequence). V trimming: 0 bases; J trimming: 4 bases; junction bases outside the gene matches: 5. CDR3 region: CAWSVWPSGYEQYF. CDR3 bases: TGTGCCTGGAGTGTATGGCCTAGCGGGTACGAGCAGTACTTC.

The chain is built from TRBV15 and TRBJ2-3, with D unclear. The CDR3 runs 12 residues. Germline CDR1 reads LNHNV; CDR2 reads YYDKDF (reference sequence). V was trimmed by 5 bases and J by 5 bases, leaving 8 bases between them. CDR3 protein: CATSVRGDTQYF. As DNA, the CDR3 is TGTGCCACCAGCGTGCGAGGAGATACGCAGTATTTT. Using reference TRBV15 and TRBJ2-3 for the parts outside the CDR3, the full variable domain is DAMVIQNPRYQVTQFGKPVTLSCSQTLNHNVMYWYQQKSSQAPKLLFHYYDKDFNNEADTPDNFQSRRPNTSFCFLDIRSPGLGDTAMYLCATSVRGDTQYFGPGTRLTVL.

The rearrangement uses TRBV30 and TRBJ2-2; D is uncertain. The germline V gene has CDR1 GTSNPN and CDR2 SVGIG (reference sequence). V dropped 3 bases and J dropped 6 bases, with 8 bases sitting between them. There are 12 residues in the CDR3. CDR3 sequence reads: CAWRYSAGELFF. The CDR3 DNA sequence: TGTGCCTGGAGGTACTCAGCCGGGGAGCTGTTTTTT.

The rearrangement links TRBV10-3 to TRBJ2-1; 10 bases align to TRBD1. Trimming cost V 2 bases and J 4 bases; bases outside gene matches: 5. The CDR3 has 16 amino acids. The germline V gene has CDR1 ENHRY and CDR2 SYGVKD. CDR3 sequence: CAISEPGTGAYNEQFF. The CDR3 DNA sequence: TGTGCCATCAGTGAGCCGGGGACAGGGGCTTACAATGAGCAGTTCTTC.